Listed here is a single T cell receptor beta chain. This CDR3 has 21 amino acids. Trimming pared 1 base from V and 0 bases from J, leaving 22 bases between. The germline V gene has CDR1 MGHRA and CDR2 YSYEKL. Libraries were prepared by immunoSEQ multiplex PCR; TCRdb keeps only in-frame clonotypes and omits some of them. The table lists hundreds of thousands of clones, approximately 78% of them singletons. This specimen comes from a study of shared T cell receptors in the human thymus. The data also belong to a second study, concerning human thymus T cells. That source notes: Thymus specimens were resections from corrective heart surgery. Thymic and blood repertoires seemed to favor certain V and J genes. Related research described strongly overlapping thymic repertoires in unrelated people.

The sequenced material came from thymocytes. This TCR was sampled from a boy in the first two years of life with a congenital heart defect. J is TRBJ2-6 and V is TRBV4-1; possibly TRBD2 for D (6 bases). In nucleotides, the CDR3 is TGCGCCAGCAGCCAAGCCCGACTGGGGGGACGGCCTGACTCTGGGGCCAACGTCCTGACTTTC. Its translation: CASSQARLGGRPDSGANVLTF.